This entry lists 25 T cell receptor beta chains sequenced from one sample in a study of shared clonotypes between healthy human individuals. The data were produced by immunoSEQ multiplex PCR, yet TCRdb's version contains in-frame clones alone and is incomplete. The sample records 2,500,000 or so clones, approximately 92% being singletons. The sequencing input was naive CD4+ T cells sorted from blood. Subset defined: CD45RA+ positively selected. These receptors were collected from a man younger than 35 in good health.

This rearrangement joins TRBV9 to TRBJ2-5; 7 bases fit TRBD2. V shed 4 bases, J shed 5 bases, and the junction held 8 bases outside the gene matches. Per the germline V gene, CDR1 is SGDLS and CDR2 is YYNGEE. The CDR3 runs 14 residues. CDR3 region: CASSLRSGGETQYF. In DNA form, the CDR3 reads TGTGCCAGCAGCCTCCGATCGGGGGGTGAGACCCAGTACTTC.

This clone was found a few times. The chain carries TRBV30 and TRBJ2-5; 7 bases match TRBD2. V dropped 0 bases and J dropped 1; count of bases not matched to a gene: 5. Germline CDR1 is GTSNPN and CDR2 is SVGIG (reference sequence). The CDR3 is 15 amino acids. The CDR3 sequence: CAWSVGGFAQETQYF. The DNA of the CDR3 is TGTGCCTGGAGTGTGGGAGGGTTCGCCCAAGAGACCCAGTACTTC.

J is TRBJ1-2 and V is TRBV11-2, with 7 bases fitting TRBD1. The ends lost 5 bases at V and 6 bases at J; junction bases unmatched: 9. This CDR3 spans 14 amino acids. Per germline, CDR1 SGHAT and CDR2 FQNNGV. The CDR3 loop is CASSLKWTGDGYTF. The CDR3, as DNA: TGTGCCAGCAGCCTTAAGTGGACAGGCGATGGCTACACCTTC.

The CDR3 nucleotides are TGCGCCAGCAGCCATGCCCCGTCCTCTGGAAACACCATATATTTT. It translates to CASSHAPSSGNTIYF. The chain couples TRBV5-1 to TRBJ1-3; D gene unclear. The germline V gene has CDR1 SGHRS and CDR2 YFSETQ. Trimming removed 4 bases from V and 0 bases from J, with 11 bases in between. The CDR3 has 15 residues.

The chain uses TRBV7-9 and TRBJ2-7; D remains unclear. V was trimmed by 5 bases and J by 5 bases, leaving 16 bases between them. Germline V gene sequence: CDR1 SEHNR, CDR2 FQNEAQ (reference sequence). The CDR3 is 14 residues long. The CDR3 nucleotides read TGTGCCAGCAGCACCCAGTTCGACCAGAACGAGCAGTACTTC. This encodes CASSTQFDQNEQYF.

The chain carries TRBV10-1 and TRBJ2-3; a weak D match, TRBD1 (6 bases). Germline V gene data show CDR1 as WNHNN and CDR2 as SYGVQD (reference sequence). The length of the CDR3 is 13 residues. Trimming shortened V by 6 bases and J by 4 bases, and 11 bases separated the two germline ends. The chain's CDR3 is CASSEQGSDTQYF. CDR3 DNA sequence: TGCGCCAGCAGCGAACAGGGATCAGATACGCAGTATTTT.

The rearrangement uses TRBV5-1 and TRBJ2-7, with D possibly matching TRBD1 (6 bases). This CDR3 is 14 amino acids long. Germline CDR1 is SGHRS and CDR2 is YFSETQ. With 6 bases removed from V and 0 bases from J, the gap between germline ends came to 13 bases. The CDR3 loop reads CASNPGTHSYEQYF. For the CDR3, the DNA is TGCGCCAGCAATCCCGGGACACACTCCTACGAGCAGTACTTC. Based on the CDR3 plus reference TRBV5-1 and TRBJ2-7, the full variable domain is KAGVTQTPRYLIKTRGQQVTLSCSPISGHRSVSWYQQTPGQGLQFLFEYFSETQRNKGNFPGRFSGRQFSNSRSEMNVSTLELGDSALYLCASNPGTHSYEQYFGPGTRLTVT.

The chain links TRBV7-2 to TRBJ2-7; 9 nucleotides align to TRBD2. V dropped 1 base and J dropped 6; count of bases not matched to a gene: 7. Germline CDR1 is SGHTA and CDR2 is FQGNSA. CDR3 length: 15 residues. The CDR3 region is CASSLDSPSGTEQYF. Here the CDR3 DNA reads TGTGCCAGCAGCTTAGATTCTCCTAGCGGGACCGAGCAGTACTTC.

V and J are TRBV6-6 and TRBJ1-4, with 7 nucleotides matching TRBD1. This CDR3 is built from 12 residues. V dropped 2 bases and J dropped 15; count of bases not matched to a gene: 6. In germline, CDR1 is MNHNY, CDR2 SVGAGI (reference sequence). CDR3 sequence reads: CASSYTQGGMFF. For the CDR3, the DNA is TGTGCCAGCAGTTACACCCAGGGGGGGATGTTTTTT.

CDR3 DNA sequence: TGTGCCAGCAGCCCCCGGGGCGGGAGACGAGGGACCCTTAAGGCGGAGGGCGAGCAGTACTTC. Translated: CASSPRGGRRGTLKAEGEQYF. The chain carries TRBV27 and TRBJ2-7; 7 bases align to TRBD2. Germline CDR1 and CDR2: MNHEY and SMNVEV (reference sequence). With V trimmed by 6 bases and J by 6 bases, 32 bases remained unmatched. CDR3 length: 21 amino acids.

The rearrangement links TRBV10-3 to TRBJ2-3; D not resolved. Germline-derived CDR1 and CDR2 are ENHRY and SYGVKD. V gave up 7 bases and J gave up 0 bases, with 11 bases separating them. This CDR3 region has 14 residues. The CDR3 is CAITGADSTDTQYF. Written as DNA, the CDR3 is TGTGCCATCACCGGCGCAGACAGCACAGATACGCAGTATTTT.

The chain couples TRBV27 to TRBJ2-7; unclear D gene. The germline CDR1 and CDR2 sequences are MNHEY and SMNVEV (reference sequence). V gave up 5 bases and J gave up 0 bases, with 17 bases separating them. The CDR3 has 16 amino acids. The CDR3 DNA reads TGTGCCAGCAGTGCCTCGAGAGGATCAAGCTCCTACGAGCAGTACTTC. Translated, it gives CASSASRGSSSYEQYF.

The V gene is TRBV30, the J gene TRBJ1-2; D unclear. CDR1 is GTSNPN, CDR2 SVGIG, per germline (reference sequence). The CDR3 runs 13 residues. With 4 bases removed from V and 8 bases from J, the gap between germline ends came to 17 bases. CDR3 sequence reads: CAWIPGNFRGYTF. The CDR3 coding sequence is TGTGCCTGGATCCCTGGTAACTTCAGGGGCTACACCTTC.

The chain has TRBV7-9 and TRBJ2-5; the D is unclear. Germline values: CDR1 SEHNR, CDR2 FQNEAQ (reference sequence). The V and J ends lost 5 bases and 4 bases respectively, with 14 bases between them. The CDR3 length is 14 residues. CDR3 sequence reads: CASSPGPLRETQYF. For the CDR3, the DNA is TGTGCCAGCAGCCCCGGGCCCCTCCGAGAGACCCAGTACTTC.

The chain has TRBV15 and TRBJ1-1; no clear D gene. Trimming took off 4 bases at V and 8 bases at J, with 11 bases between the two ends. There are 12 residues in the CDR3. From germline, CDR1 is LNHNV and CDR2 YYDKDF (reference sequence). The DNA of the CDR3 is TGTGCCACCAGCATCTCTAAGTACGAAGCTTTCTTT. Protein: CATSISKYEAFF. Variable domain in full (rest from reference TRBV15 and TRBJ1-1): DAMVIQNPRYQVTQFGKPVTLSCSQTLNHNVMYWYQQKSSQAPKLLFHYYDKDFNNEADTPDNFQSRRPNTSFCFLDIRSPGLGDTAMYLCATSISKYEAFFGQGTRLTVV.

This clone has just one count. The gene calls are TRBV5-6 and TRBJ2-3; 8 nucleotides match TRBD2. The CDR3 is made up of 14 amino acids. Germline assignment: CDR1 SGHDT and CDR2 YYEEEE. Germline trimming cut 0 bases from V and 4 bases from J; bases unmatched to any gene: 1. CDR3 nucleotide sequence: TGTGCCAGCAGCTTGGCGGGAGGGTCAGATACGCAGTATTTT. Its translation: CASSLAGGSDTQYF.

V gene TRBV18 combines with J gene TRBJ1-5; 7 bases are shared with TRBD1. Germline values: CDR1 KGHSH, CDR2 LQKENI. This CDR3 region has 21 residues. V trimming: 0 bases; J trimming: 2 bases; junction bases outside the gene matches: 19. CDR3 in amino acids: CASSPPSVQGVSLVGNQPQHF. CDR3 in DNA: TGTGCCAGCTCACCACCCTCCGTCCAGGGGGTTTCATTAGTGGGCAATCAGCCCCAGCATTTT.

This chain connects TRBV5-1 to TRBJ2-5; D possibly corresponds to TRBD1 (6 bases). The germline CDR1 and CDR2 sequences are SGHRS and YFSETQ. This CDR3 region has 21 residues. Trimming left V 3 bases short and J 4 bases short, with 34 bases between. The CDR3 sequence is CASSWGLRTVTAPRTTETQYF. CDR3 nucleotides: TGCGCCAGCAGCTGGGGGCTGAGGACAGTTACTGCCCCCCGAACAACAGAGACCCAGTACTTC.

The rearrangement uses TRBV4-1 and TRBJ2-2; D is uncertain. V lost 1 base to trimming and J lost 0 bases, with 12 bases between them. The length of the CDR3 is 17 residues. Germline CDR1 reads MGHRA; CDR2 reads YSYEKL. The CDR3 is CASSQGLSGANTGELFF. CDR3 nucleotides: TGCGCCAGCAGCCAAGGGCTGAGTGGAGCGAACACCGGGGAGCTGTTTTTT.

As regards this clone: Other DNA sequences in this specimen translate into the identical CDR3. The chain has TRBV28 and TRBJ2-5; 8 bases agree with TRBD2. This CDR3 is 13 amino acids long. The ends lost 7 bases at V and 3 bases at J; junction bases unmatched: 4. CDR1 and CDR2 from the germline V gene are MDHEN and SYDVKM. DNA of the CDR3: TGTGCCAGCAACTCGGGGGGGGAAGAGACCCAGTACTTC. Translation gives CASNSGGEETQYF.

The chain uses TRBV4-1 and TRBJ1-2; the D is unclear. CDR1 MGHRA and CDR2 YSYEKL come from the germline V gene. The V and J ends lost 0 bases and 3 bases respectively, with 11 bases between them. This CDR3 is 15 amino acids long. CDR3 sequence (DNA): TGCGCCAGCAGCCAAGATAGTTTGGGTGACTATGGCTACACCTTC. Its protein product is CASSQDSLGDYGYTF.

This clone has a single count. This chain connects TRBV30 to TRBJ1-6, with D possibly TRBD1 on 6 matching bases. This CDR3 is 12 amino acids long. Germline values: CDR1 GTSNPN, CDR2 SVGIG (reference sequence). Trimming took 7 bases from V and 3 from J, leaving 7 bases between them. The CDR3 is CALGHYNSPLHF. The CDR3 DNA follows: TGTGCCTTGGGACACTATAATTCACCCCTCCACTTT.

The chain carries TRBV6-4 and TRBJ2-1, with D tentatively TRBD2 (5 bases). V lost 11 bases and J 8 bases, leaving 31 bases between the germline ends. The CDR3 is made up of 17 amino acids. In germline, CDR1 is MRHNA, CDR2 SNTAGT. CDR3 coding DNA: TGTGCCGCCCACCGACACCTTTTACTAGACGCGCGCGATGAGCAGTTCTTC. This encodes CAAHRHLLLDARDEQFF.

The rearrangement joins TRBV28 to TRBJ1-4; D possibly corresponds to TRBD1 (6 bases). Trimming left V 2 bases short and J 7 bases short, with 14 bases between. Germline-derived CDR1 and CDR2 are MDHEN and SYDVKM. The CDR3 covers 15 residues. The CDR3 DNA reads as TGTGCCAGCAGTTTAAGCCGGGGGGCGCGTGAAAAACTGTTTTTT. Translating it yields CASSLSRGAREKLFF.

The chain joins TRBV6-6 to TRBJ1-4; 10 bases align to TRBD1. The CDR3 contains 16 residues. The junction had 8 bases not matched to a gene; V was cut back by 5 bases and J by 5 bases. Germline V gene data show CDR1 as MNHNY and CDR2 as SVGAGI (reference sequence). The CDR3 is CASSPVPGQGNEKLFF. CDR3 nucleotides: TGTGCCAGCAGTCCTGTCCCGGGACAGGGGAATGAAAAACTGTTTTTT.